This paragraph reports one T cell receptor beta chain. Assay: immunoSEQ multiplex PCR; the TCRdb copy retains only in-frame clones and omits some. The sample includes roughly 120,000 clones, around 77% seen only once; the top ten take over 6.5%. This sample is part of a study of blood T cell repertoires in COVID-19. Specimen: peripheral blood. The receptor comes from a human donor in a cohort sampled during active COVID-19.

In DNA form, the CDR3 reads TGTGCCAGCAGTTTTACAGGGGGCGAGCAGTACTTC. Protein product: CASSFTGGEQYF. The genes are TRBV27 and TRBJ2-7; 8 bases agree with TRBD1. The CDR3 runs to 12 residues. In germline, CDR1 is MNHEY, CDR2 SMNVEV (reference sequence). Unmatched junction bases numbered 1, after V lost 3 bases and J lost 6 bases.